This is a list of T cell receptor beta chains from one sample in a study of blood T cell repertoires in COVID-19. Using immunoSEQ multiplex PCR, the repertoire was profiled, and TCRdb retains in-frame clones only, with some absent. Of approximately 220,000 clones detected, roughly 80% appear once; the ten largest clones hold about 2.5%. Sequencing was done on a sample of peripheral blood. The receptors shown here come from a woman in her thirties or forties with active or convalescent COVID-19. CDR3s include the opening cysteine and the closing phenylalanine or tryptophan. The D gene is left open where the match is weak. Clone size is given for some rows only: seen once, a few or many times, or a class if the clone is expanded.

v_gene,abundance,d_gene,j_gene,CDR3nt,CDR3aa
TRBV18,NA,TRBD1,TRBJ2-1,TGTGCCAGCTCACCCCCAAGGGGGCAGCAGTTCTTC,CASSPPRGQQFF
TRBV11-2,NA,NA,TRBJ2-7,TGTGCCAGCAGCTTAGATCCGACAGGCTACGAGCAGTACTTC,CASSLDPTGYEQYF
TRBV3-1/TRBV3-2,NA,TRBD1,TRBJ1-3,TGTGCCAGCAGCCGGGGACAGGGGAGTCCTGGAAACACCATATATTTT,CASSRGQGSPGNTIYF
TRBV11-3,NA,NA,TRBJ1-5,TGTGCCAGCAGCTTGAATTCAGGGTCAGATCAGCCCCAGCATTTT,CASSLNSGSDQPQHF
TRBV12-5,few,TRBD1,TRBJ1-4,TGTGCTAGTGGTTCCTCGACAGGGGGGAATGAAAAACTGTTTTTT,CASGSSTGGNEKLFF
TRBV5-1,NA,TRBD1,TRBJ2-7,TGCGCCAGCAGCTTTGGAGACAGGGGGCTTTCGTACGAGCAGTACTTC,CASSFGDRGLSYEQYF
TRBV9,NA,NA,TRBJ1-4,TGTGCCAGCAGCAGGGACAAAGTGGATGAAAAACTGTTTTTT,CASSRDKVDEKLFF
TRBV14,few,TRBD2,TRBJ2-7,TGTGCCAGCAGCCGCTGGACTAGCGGGAGTGCGTGGAACGAGCAGTACTTC,CASSRWTSGSAWNEQYF
TRBV27,NA,NA,TRBJ2-3,TGTGCCAGCAGTTTAACAGGGAGCACAGATACGCAGTATTTT,CASSLTGSTDTQYF
TRBV12-3/TRBV12-4,NA,NA,TRBJ1-3,TGTGCCAGCAGTACTCGCGGTTTGGACACCATATATTTT,CASSTRGLDTIYF
TRBV28,NA,NA,TRBJ1-1,TGTGCCAGCAGTCCCCCCGAGGGGGTTGGTTTCTTT,CASSPPEGVGFF
TRBV2,NA,NA,TRBJ2-3,TGTGCCAGCAGCAACAGGAGGGCCCGCACAGATACGCAGTATTTT,CASSNRRARTDTQYF
TRBV7-6,NA,NA,TRBJ2-2,TGTGCCAGCAGCTTGCGGACTCCTAACACCGGGGAGCTGTTTTTT,CASSLRTPNTGELFF
TRBV27,NA,TRBD1,TRBJ1-5,TGTGCCAGCAGTGCCGTGGACAGGCAGGTTCGGCCCCAGCATTTT,CASSAVDRQVRPQHF
TRBV28,NA,NA,TRBJ1-1,TGTGCCAGCAGCTTACAGGGTATGAGTATAGCTTTCTTT,CASSLQGMSIAFF
TRBV5-8,NA,NA,TRBJ1-1,TGTGCCAGCAGCTTTGGCCCGACAGGCCACCAAGCTTTCTTT,CASSFGPTGHQAFF
TRBV6-5,NA,NA,TRBJ2-3,TGTGCCAGCAGTTACGCCGTAGGGGGGGGGCAAGATACGCAGTATTTT,CASSYAVGGGQDTQYF
TRBV5-1,NA,NA,TRBJ1-4,TGCGCCAGCAGCTTGACAGTTAATGAAAAACTGTTTTTT,CASSLTVNEKLFF
TRBV11-3,NA,TRBD2,TRBJ2-3,TGTGCCAGCGCGGGTCCCGGCGCGGGACTAGCGGGAGATACGCAGTATTTT,CASAGPGAGLAGDTQYF
TRBV11-3,NA,NA,TRBJ2-1,TGTGCCAGCAGCTTAGAGCGCCCAAACTCCTACAATGAGCAGTTCTTC,CASSLERPNSYNEQFF
TRBV6-6,NA,TRBD1,TRBJ1-1,TGTGCCAGCAGCCGCGGACAGGGGTACACTGAAGCTTTCTTT,CASSRGQGYTEAFF
TRBV2,NA,NA,TRBJ1-4,TGTGCCAGCATTCTCGCAAGGAGGGAAAAACTGTTTTTT,CASILARREKLFF
TRBV27,once,TRBD2,TRBJ2-3,TGTGCCAGCAGCCTCAATAGCGGGGGAACAGATACGCAGTATTTT,CASSLNSGGTDTQYF
TRBV6-5,many,NA,TRBJ2-6,TGTGCCAGCAGTTTACTTCCTGGGGCCAACGTCCTGACTTTC,CASSLLPGANVLTF
TRBV7-9,NA,TRBD1,TRBJ1-5,TGTGCCAGCAGCTTTGGAGGGGGCGAGCCCCAGCATTTT,CASSFGGGEPQHF
TRBV10-2,NA,NA,TRBJ1-2,TGCGCCAGCAGTGAGCTACAGGGTAGGGATGGCTACACCTTC,CASSELQGRDGYTF
TRBV5-1,NA,NA,TRBJ2-2,TGCGCCAGCAGTTCCCAGGGTACGAACACCGGGGAGCTGTTTTTT,CASSSQGTNTGELFF
TRBV29-1,NA,TRBD1,TRBJ1-2,TGCAGCGTTGAAGAGGACAGGGCTAGGAACTATGGCTACACCTTC,CSVEEDRARNYGYTF
TRBV7-6,NA,NA,TRBJ1-1,TGTGCCAGCAGCTTAACGGGAACTGAAGCTTTCTTT,CASSLTGTEAFF
TRBV11-3,NA,NA,TRBJ1-5,TGTGCCAGCAGCCAGGACGGGGATCAGCCCCAGCATTTT,CASSQDGDQPQHF
TRBV5-6,NA,TRBD1,TRBJ1-5,TGTGCCAGCAGCTTGGCCCACAGGGGAAGCAATCAGCCCCAGCATTTT,CASSLAHRGSNQPQHF
TRBV11-3,NA,NA,TRBJ1-2,TGTGCCAGCAGCTCCACCACACAGGTTGCTGGCTACACCTTC,CASSSTTQVAGYTF
TRBV7-9,NA,NA,TRBJ2-7,TGTGCCAGCAGCCCGAGCTCCTACGAGCAGTACTTC,CASSPSSYEQYF
TRBV7-9,NA,TRBD1,TRBJ2-2,TGTGCCAGCGGAAACAGGGGGACCGGGGAGCTGTTTTTT,CASGNRGTGELFF
TRBV5-4,NA,TRBD1,TRBJ2-3,TGTGCCAGCAGCCTCGGGGGCCGGACAGGGGGTTTTACAGATACGCAGTATTTT,CASSLGGRTGGFTDTQYF
TRBV21-1,NA,NA,TRBJ2-4,TGTGCCAGCATTCTATCGGGGGACTCTAGACCGTTACTAGCCAAAAACATTCAGTACTTC,CASILSGDSRPLLAKNIQYF
TRBV21-1,NA,NA,TRBJ2-4,TGTGCCAGCAGCAAAGGGCTAGCGGGAGTAATGGCCAAAAACATTCAGTACTTC,CASSKGLAGVMAKNIQYF
TRBV6-2/TRBV6-3,once,TRBD1,TRBJ1-2,TGTGCCAGCAGTTACCCGGACAGGGTCTATGGCTACACCTTC,CASSYPDRVYGYTF
TRBV6-4,once,NA,TRBJ1-1,TGTGCCAGCAGTCCAAGACCGGGACATCTGAACACTGAAGCTTTCTTT,CASSPRPGHLNTEAFF
TRBV30,NA,NA,TRBJ1-2,TGTGCCCAACACGAGGGTAACCCCTCCTATGGCTACACCTTC,CAQHEGNPSYGYTF
TRBV7-9,NA,NA,TRBJ2-1,TGTGCCAGCGCTAGAGATGGCCCCCCTTCGATCTTC,CASARDGPPSIF
TRBV14,NA,TRBD2,TRBJ2-7,TGTGCCAGCAGCCAAGGCCCCAGCGGGGGTGAGGACGAGCAGTACTTC,CASSQGPSGGEDEQYF
TRBV4-2,once,NA,TRBJ1-2,TGTGCCAGCAGCCAAGAGGGGCAGGCTCCAGAAGGCTACACCTTC,CASSQEGQAPEGYTF